The clone carrying this TCR beta chain was observed a single time. Its antigen remains unknown. The CDR3 is made up of 12 amino acids. The germline V gene has CDR1 GTSNPN and CDR2 SVGIG (reference sequence). V lost 3 bases to trimming and J lost 4 bases, with 9 bases between them. PCR used 60 Vbeta primers and 13 Jbeta primers. Sequenced by immunoSEQ multiplex PCR; TCRdb stores in-frame clones only, minus some. The table includes 110,000 or so clones, under 85% detected once. This sample is drawn from a study of cytomegalovirus exposure and HLA in healthy donors. Study-level points and caveats: For most TCR sequences rarity was the rule, although some public TCRs occurred in many donors. Later analysis identified a missense DCLRE1C variant that was linked to TCR beta V- and J-gene trimming. The classifier was said to identify cytomegalovirus status with high specificity and sensitivity.

This TCR came from a young man in good health and CMV-seronegative. What was sequenced was PBMCs. This chain connects TRBV30 to TRBJ1-1; D gene uncertain. For the CDR3, the DNA is TGTGCCTGGAGAGCTTTTGGCACTGAAGCTTTCTTT. This encodes CAWRAFGTEAFF.